These 12 T cell receptor beta chains came from one sample sequenced in a study of cytomegalovirus exposure and HLA in healthy donors. Here immunoSEQ multiplex PCR was the method, and the copy in TCRdb shows in-frame clones only, minus some. The data hold about 360,000 clones, with roughly 90% observed a single time. Input material: PBMCs. The receptors stem from a woman between 18 and 30 years old in good health and CMV-seronegative.

The chain is built from TRBV5-1 and TRBJ2-3; a weak D match, TRBD2 (6 bases). This CDR3 has 15 amino acids. Germline V lookup: CDR1 SGHRS, CDR2 YFSETQ. Deletions cut 3 bases from V and 1 base from J, with 12 bases between. CDR3 sequence: CASSSKAGGTDTQYF. The CDR3 nucleotides are TGCGCCAGCAGCTCAAAAGCGGGCGGCACAGATACGCAGTATTTT.

The J gene is TRBJ2-1, the V gene TRBV11-2; 7 bases map to TRBD2. The CDR3 length is 14 residues. After removal of 5 bases from V and 5 bases from J, the junction contained 6 bases not matched to a gene. The germline V gene encodes CDR1 SGHAT and CDR2 FQNNGV. CDR3 sequence: CASSPGTTNNEQFF. CDR3 bases: TGTGCCAGCAGCCCCGGGACTACCAACAATGAGCAGTTCTTC.

This clone came up once. This sequence joins TRBV5-1 and TRBJ2-1; TRBD2 is a possible D gene (6 bases). Per germline, CDR1 SGHRS and CDR2 YFSETQ. V shed 1 base and J shed 4 bases, with 18 bases lying between them. This CDR3 comprises 17 residues. The DNA of the CDR3 is TGCGCCAGCAGCTTGCCTAGCGTGGGGATGGGGTACAATGAGCAGTTCTTC. Translating it yields CASSLPSVGMGYNEQFF.

The V and J genes are TRBV2 and TRBJ2-3; no firm D call. Per the germline V gene, CDR1 is SNHLY and CDR2 is FYNNEI. V was clipped by 5 bases and J by 1 base, with 7 bases between them. The CDR3 totals 13 residues. CDR3 in amino acids: CASSYTRTDTQYF. DNA for the CDR3: TGTGCCAGCAGTTACACCCGCACAGATACGCAGTATTTT.

The genes are TRBV18 and TRBJ1-3; 7 bases fit TRBD1. Per the germline V gene, CDR1 is KGHSH and CDR2 is LQKENI. V was pared by 3 bases and J by 2 bases, with 7 bases of the junction left unmatched. The CDR3 consists of 16 residues. The CDR3 DNA reads as TGTGCCAGCTCACCGACCAAGACAGGGCCTGGAAACACCATATATTTT. This sequence encodes CASSPTKTGPGNTIYF.

This clone was observed a handful of times. The chain joins TRBV30 to TRBJ2-2; unclear D gene. Per the germline V gene, CDR1 is GTSNPN and CDR2 is SVGIG (reference sequence). V gave up 4 bases and J gave up 6 bases, with 6 bases separating them. There are 11 residues in the CDR3. CDR3 nucleotides: TGTGCCTGGACGAGGTCCGGGGAGCTGTTTTTT. Translation: CAWTRSGELFF.

V is TRBV15 and J is TRBJ2-2; D unclear. The CDR3 covers 15 residues. From germline, CDR1 is LNHNV and CDR2 YYDKDF (reference sequence). The ends were cut back, 0 bases at V and 5 bases at J, with 10 bases in the middle. The CDR3 sequence is CATSRDLEETGELFF. CDR3 nucleotides: TGTGCCACCAGCAGAGACTTAGAGGAGACCGGGGAGCTGTTTTTT.

This chain uses TRBV27 with TRBJ2-5; possibly TRBD2 for D (5 bases). Germline CDR1 reads MNHEY; CDR2 reads SMNVEV (reference sequence). The CDR3 is 14 residues long. With 4 bases removed from V and 7 bases from J, the gap between germline ends came to 16 bases. CDR3: CASSSYAGPRTQYF. Here the CDR3 DNA reads TGTGCCAGCAGTTCGTACGCGGGCCCGCGGACCCAGTACTTC.

The genes are TRBV29-1 and TRBJ1-1, with unresolved D. Trimming took 6 bases from V and 0 from J, leaving 23 bases between them. There are 17 residues in the CDR3. Germline V gives CDR1 SQVTM, CDR2 ANQGSEA. CDR3 coding DNA: TGCAGCGTCCCGGGTGCAGCAGCAGCCCTAATGAACACTGAAGCTTTCTTT. Its translation is CSVPGAAAALMNTEAFF.

The chain employs TRBV28 and TRBJ2-7; 7 bases align to TRBD1. There are 15 residues in the CDR3. Looked up from germline, CDR1 is MDHEN and CDR2 is SYDVKM. The ends lost 7 bases at V and 2 bases at J; junction bases unmatched: 11. This CDR3 is CASNFGLGQAYEQYF. The CDR3 DNA is TGTGCCAGCAACTTCGGTCTCGGACAGGCCTACGAGCAGTACTTC.

J is TRBJ2-1 and V is TRBV5-1; TRBD2 agrees at 8 bases. The length of the CDR3 is 17 residues. V dropped 2 bases and J dropped 0; count of bases not matched to a gene: 7. Germline assignment: CDR1 SGHRS and CDR2 YFSETQ. The CDR3 reads CASSFTSGASSYNEQFF. CDR3 sequence (DNA): TGCGCCAGCAGCTTCACTAGCGGTGCGAGCTCCTACAATGAGCAGTTCTTC.

The chain is built from TRBV15 and TRBJ2-7; 8 bases are a match to TRBD1. The V gene's germline CDR1 is LNHNV and CDR2 YYDKDF (reference sequence). V shed 5 bases, J shed 1 base, and the junction held 13 bases outside the gene matches. CDR3 length: 17 amino acids. The CDR3 coding sequence is TGTGCCACCAGCCCCCCAGGACAGGGAATATGGTCCTACGAGCAGTACTTC. Protein sequence: CATSPPGQGIWSYEQYF.